Shown below are 25 T cell receptor beta chains from a single sample sequenced in a study of blood T cell repertoires in COVID-19. Libraries were prepared by immunoSEQ multiplex PCR; TCRdb keeps only in-frame clonotypes and omits some of them. This table holds a few hundred thousand clones, nearly 90% found once. Sequenced material: peripheral blood. Every receptor here comes from a woman aged 40-49 years with COVID-19, enrolled during active disease.

The gene calls are TRBV4-3 and TRBJ1-4, with TRBD1 matching over 9 bases. This CDR3 has 16 amino acids. With 1 base clipped from V and 8 bases from J, the junction kept 8 bases outside the gene matches. Germline V CDR1 and CDR2: LGHNA, YSLEER. The CDR3 protein is CASSQVWDRVREKLFF. The CDR3 bases are TGCGCCAGCAGCCAAGTCTGGGACAGGGTACGAGAAAAACTGTTTTTT.

V and J are TRBV5-1 and TRBJ2-6; no clear D gene. Trimming took off 3 bases at V and 2 bases at J, with 12 bases between the two ends. CDR3 length equals 16 residues. The germline V gene encodes CDR1 SGHRS and CDR2 YFSETQ. The CDR3 nucleotides are TGCGCCAGCAGCTACGACTGGAGTGCTGGGGCCAACGTCCTGACTTTC. This codes for CASSYDWSAGANVLTF.

V gene TRBV2 combines with J gene TRBJ1-2, with 7 positions matching TRBD1. Germline loops: CDR1 SNHLY, CDR2 FYNNEI. The CDR3 covers 13 residues. V lost 11 bases and J lost 1; bases outside the gene matches: 7. The CDR3 DNA follows: TGTGCCGGCGACGGACAGGATAACTATGGCTACACCTTC. Translation gives CAGDGQDNYGYTF.

The CDR3: CSVEGAQETQYF. The DNA of the CDR3 is TGCAGCGTTGAAGGGGCTCAAGAGACCCAGTACTTC. This rearrangement joins TRBV29-1 to TRBJ2-5; D not certain. The V end was cut by 1 base, the J end by 2 bases, with 5 bases between. Germline V gives CDR1 SQVTM, CDR2 ANQGSEA. The CDR3 covers 12 residues.

This clone was counted a single time. The chain couples TRBV7-3 to TRBJ1-2; tentatively, D is TRBD1 (6 bases). The CDR3 has 16 residues. Germline assignment: CDR1 SGHTA and CDR2 FQGTGA. Trimming cost V 0 bases and J 2 bases, with 13 bases left between them. CDR3 loop: CASSLTREGENYGYTF. The CDR3 coding sequence is TGTGCCAGCAGCTTAACTAGGGAGGGGGAAAACTATGGCTACACCTTC.

The chain is built from TRBV24-1 and TRBJ1-2; D unclear. This CDR3 is 14 amino acids long. Per the germline V gene, CDR1 is KGHDR and CDR2 is SFDVKD. V lost 4 bases to trimming and J lost 3 bases, with 11 bases between them. CDR3 in amino acids: CATSDTDGDYGYTF. The CDR3 region has the DNA TGTGCCACCAGTGACACCGACGGAGACTATGGCTACACCTTC.

This clone has a single count. V usage is TRBV12-3 or TRBV12-4 and J usage is TRBJ2-7; 7 bases are shared with TRBD2. V shed 10 bases and J 6 bases; nucleotides not matched to a gene: 12. The CDR3 covers 13 residues. The CDR3: CATSPAGRPEQYF. CDR3 nucleotides: TGTGCCACCTCCCCAGCGGGGCGCCCCGAGCAGTACTTC.

This chain connects TRBV30 to TRBJ1-1, with a possible D match to TRBD1 (5 bases). The germline V gene has CDR1 GTSNPN and CDR2 SVGIG (reference sequence). Deletions cut 1 base from V and 11 bases from J, with 11 bases between. The CDR3 has 11 amino acids. The CDR3 nucleotides read TGTGCCTGGAGTGCGGACCCAGGGGCTTTCTTT. This codes for CAWSADPGAFF.

The genes are TRBV6-4 and TRBJ2-1; 8 positions match TRBD2. Germline-derived CDR1 and CDR2 are MRHNA and SNTAGT. The CDR3 has 15 residues. Unmatched junction bases numbered 11, after V lost 5 bases and J lost 8 bases. CDR3 nucleotide sequence: TGTGCCAGCAGTCCCGGGACTAGTATCGCCGATGAGCAGTTCTTC. Protein product: CASSPGTSIADEQFF.

This clone was recorded a few times. The gene calls are TRBV18 and TRBJ2-1; D unclear. The ends were cut back, 7 bases at V and 0 bases at J, with 13 bases in the middle. This CDR3 comprises 15 residues. Germline values: CDR1 KGHSH, CDR2 LQKENI. CDR3 DNA: TGTGCCAGCTTCCCGGGTCTTAGCTCCTACAATGAGCAGTTCTTC. Encoded protein: CASFPGLSSYNEQFF.

The rearrangement joins TRBV5-5 to TRBJ1-1; 8 bases map to TRBD1. The trim removed 4 bases at V and 4 bases at J, leaving 3 bases unmatched. The length of the CDR3 is 13 residues. Germline V gives CDR1 SGHKS, CDR2 YYEKEE (reference sequence). The CDR3 sequence: CASSPDRGTEAFF. The CDR3 DNA sequence: TGTGCCAGCAGCCCCGACAGGGGCACTGAAGCTTTCTTT. The full variable domain, its missing parts supplied by reference TRBV5-5 and TRBJ1-1, is DAGVTQSPTHLIKTRGQQVTLRCSPISGHKSVSWYQQVLGQGPQFIFQYYEKEERGRGNFPDRFSARQFPNYSSELNVNALLLGDSALYLCASSPDRGTEAFFGQGTRLTVV.

This clone appeared a few times. The V gene is TRBV7-7, the J gene TRBJ2-1; 9 bases match TRBD2. This CDR3 is built from 16 residues. Germline-derived CDR1 and CDR2 are SSHAT and FNYEAQ (reference sequence). The CDR3 protein is CASADSRAGGNNEQFF. CDR3 nucleotide sequence: TGTGCTAGCGCCGATTCCCGGGCGGGAGGGAACAATGAGCAGTTCTTC.

The chain has TRBV21-1 and TRBJ2-6; TRBD1, the D gene given by the table, was not confirmed from the DNA. TRBV21-1 is tagged as a pseudogene. The CDR3 consists of 18 residues. The CDR3 region has the DNA TGTGCCAGCAGCAAAGTGTGGACAGCAAGCTCTGGGGCCAACGTCCTGACTTTC. It translates to CASSKVWTASSGANVLTF.

The chain employs TRBV5-1 and TRBJ2-7; tentatively, D is TRBD1 (6 bases). CDR1 SGHRS and CDR2 YFSETQ come from the germline V gene. Trimming removed 4 bases from V and 4 bases from J, with 12 bases in between. This CDR3 is 13 amino acids long. CDR3 sequence reads: CASSMTGPYEQYF. CDR3 DNA: TGCGCCAGCAGCATGACAGGCCCGTACGAGCAGTACTTC.

The CDR3 loop reads CASSRRTENTEAFF. CDR3 nucleotide sequence: TGCGCCAGCAGCCGGAGGACGGAGAACACTGAAGCTTTCTTT. The chain has TRBV4-3 and TRBJ1-1; no reliable D call. CDR1 is LGHNA, CDR2 YSLEER, per germline. V was shortened by 4 bases and J by 1 base, with 10 bases between the two germline ends. The CDR3 loop spans 14 amino acids.

This chain links TRBV27 with TRBJ2-7; 9 bases are shared with TRBD1. This CDR3 comprises 14 residues. Trimming removed 5 bases from V and 3 bases from J; junction bases left unmatched: 5. Germline CDR1 MNHEY, CDR2 SMNVEV (reference sequence). The CDR3, as DNA: TGTGCCAGCAGTCAGGACAGGGGAAACTACGAGCAGTACTTC. This sequence encodes CASSQDRGNYEQYF.

This chain uses TRBV28 with TRBJ1-1; D perhaps matches TRBD1 (6 bases). This CDR3 contains 14 residues. Germline CDR1 reads MDHEN; CDR2 reads SYDVKM. Trimming took 4 bases from V and 5 from J, leaving 14 bases between them. CDR3 nucleotide sequence: TGTGCCAGCAGTTCTACAGGGCGAGGAACTGAAGCTTTCTTT. The encoded protein is CASSSTGRGTEAFF.

V gene TRBV5-4 combines with J gene TRBJ1-4; D gene unclear. CDR3 length: 16 residues. CDR1 and CDR2 (germline): SGHNT, YYREEE (reference sequence). The germline V and J ends were trimmed by 0 bases and 8 bases, with 17 bases remaining between them. The CDR3 nucleotides are TGTGCCAGCAGCTTGGCCCCTGCGGAATTTAGGGAAAAACTGTTTTTT. Encoded protein: CASSLAPAEFREKLFF.

This clone was observed once. The gene calls are TRBV3-1 (or the pseudogene TRBV3-2) and TRBJ1-5, with TRBD1 matching over 8 bases. With 4 bases clipped from V and 6 bases from J, the junction kept 8 bases outside the gene matches. The CDR3 is made up of 15 amino acids. Per the germline V gene, CDR1 is LGHDT and CDR2 is YNNKEL (reference sequence). The CDR3, as DNA: TGTGCCAGCAGCCTTGGACAGGGACCGACTCAGCCCCAGCATTTT. This codes for CASSLGQGPTQPQHF.

V is TRBV7-8 and J is TRBJ2-7; 12 bases map to TRBD2. Trimming removed 4 bases from V and 0 bases from J; junction bases left unmatched: 4. CDR1 is SGHVS, CDR2 FQNEAQ, per germline. The CDR3 length is 16 residues. CDR3 in DNA: TGTGCCAGCAGCTCGCTACTAGCGGGGGGCTCCTACGAGCAGTACTTC. It codes for CASSSLLAGGSYEQYF.

This clone occurred once. The rearrangement joins TRBV4-3 to TRBJ1-1; a possible D gene is TRBD1 (5 bases). V was clipped by 8 bases and J by 4 bases, with 20 bases between them. The CDR3 is made up of 15 amino acids. Germline values: CDR1 LGHNA, CDR2 YSLEER. The CDR3 coding sequence is TGCGCCAGCTCCACAGCGGGGGGTTTTGCCACTGAAGCTTTCTTT. It yields the protein CASSTAGGFATEAFF.

The chain couples TRBV5-8 to TRBJ2-7, with D perhaps TRBD2 (5 bases). Trimming removed 3 bases from V and 4 bases from J, with 14 bases in between. This CDR3 contains 14 residues. Looked up from germline, CDR1 is SGHTS and CDR2 is YDEGEE. CDR3 DNA sequence: TGTGCCAGCAGCTCGCCCCCGGGAAGGTACGAGCAGTACTTC. Its protein is CASSSPPGRYEQYF.

The chain joins TRBV4-2 to TRBJ1-2; 10 bases fit TRBD1. The germline V gene has CDR1 LGHNA and CDR2 YNFKEQ. The junction had 6 bases not matched to a gene; V was cut back by 1 base and J by 4 bases. The CDR3 consists of 16 residues. The CDR3: CASSQAGQGRTYGYTF. The CDR3 region has the DNA TGTGCCAGCAGCCAAGCGGGACAGGGGAGGACCTATGGCTACACCTTC.

In this sample, this clone turned up a few times. The chain is built from TRBV25-1 and TRBJ1-5; possibly TRBD1 for D (5 bases). The germline V gene encodes CDR1 MGHDK and CDR2 SYGVNS. The length of the CDR3 is 14 residues. Deletions cut 5 bases from V and 5 bases from J, with 13 bases between. CDR3 sequence reads: CASSRGLGDQPQHF. CDR3 DNA sequence: TGTGCCAGCAGTCGGGGGTTAGGCGATCAGCCCCAGCATTTT.

The chain combines TRBV28 with TRBJ2-2, with a possible D match to TRBD1 (6 bases). V was clipped by 6 bases and J by 4 bases, with 18 bases between them. The CDR3 sequence is 16 residues long. Germline V gene sequence: CDR1 MDHEN, CDR2 SYDVKM. The CDR3, as DNA: TGTGCCAGCAGCTCCCTTGCGAGGGGGAGCACCGGGGAGCTGTTTTTT. Protein sequence: CASSSLARGSTGELFF.